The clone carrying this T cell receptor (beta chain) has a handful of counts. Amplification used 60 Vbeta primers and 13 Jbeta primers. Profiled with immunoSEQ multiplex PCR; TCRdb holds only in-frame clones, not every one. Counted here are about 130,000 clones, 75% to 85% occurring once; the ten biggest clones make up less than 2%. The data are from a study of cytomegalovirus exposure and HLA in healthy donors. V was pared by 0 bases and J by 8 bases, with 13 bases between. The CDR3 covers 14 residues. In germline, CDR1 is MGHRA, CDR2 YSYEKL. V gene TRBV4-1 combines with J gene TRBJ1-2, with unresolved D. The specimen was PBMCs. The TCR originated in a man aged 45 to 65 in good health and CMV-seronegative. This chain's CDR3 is CASSQDYLAPGYTF. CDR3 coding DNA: TGCGCCAGCAGCCAAGATTACCTAGCACCCGGCTACACCTTC.